Below are 14 T cell receptor beta chains sequenced from a single sample in a study. TCRdb processed the RT-PCR reads anew with MiXCR; each CDR3 protein has one entry. The sample holds 550,000 to 750,000 distinct CDR3 sequences, 11% to 15% seen once. Sequenced: memory CD4+ T cells from blood. These receptors all stem from a female donor in good health, serving as a healthy control.

The chain recombines TRBV11-2 with TRBJ2-1; tentative D call: TRBD2 (7 bases). CDR3 length: 16 residues. V was shortened by 0 bases and J by 7 bases, with 16 bases between the two germline ends. CDR1 SGHAT and CDR2 FQNNGV come from the germline V gene. The DNA for the CDR3 is TGTGCCAGCAGCTTAGATCTGGGGGGGCGGAGAAATGAGCAGTTCTTC. Protein product: CASSLDLGGRRNEQFF.

This clonotype has at least ten counts. J is TRBJ2-7 and V is TRBV28, with 12 bases that match TRBD2. CDR3 length: 17 amino acids. The germline gives CDR1 MDHEN, CDR2 SYDVKM. V shed 0 bases and J 6 bases; nucleotides not matched to a gene: 9. CDR3 DNA: TGTGCCAGCAGTTTATGGTCGCTAGCGGGAGGGCCGGGCGAGCAGTACTTC. Translation: CASSLWSLAGGPGEQYF.

This clonotype was seen a few times. The V gene is TRBV6-4, the J gene TRBJ1-1; D is perhaps TRBD1 (6 bases). The CDR3 is 14 amino acids. Trimming left V 6 bases short and J 7 bases short, with 18 bases between. Germline V gene lookup returns CDR1 MRHNA and CDR2 SNTAGT. The CDR3 region has the DNA TGTGCCAGCAGGGCGGTGGGGGGGCAAGGTGAAGCTTTCTTT. It translates to CASRAVGGQGEAFF.

The rearrangement joins TRBV5-1 to TRBJ2-3, with D hard to call. The germline CDR1 and CDR2 sequences are SGHRS and YFSETQ. The CDR3 length is 13 residues. V was shortened by 4 bases and J by 5 bases, with 11 bases between the two germline ends. The CDR3 DNA sequence: TGCGCCAGCAGCCCCTCCTCAGTAGATACGCAGTATTTT. Translation: CASSPSSVDTQYF.

The V gene is TRBV18, the J gene TRBJ2-2; tentatively, D is TRBD1 or TRBD2 (5 bases each). In germline, CDR1 is KGHSH, CDR2 LQKENI. Trimming stripped 5 bases from V and 2 bases from J, with 15 bases between. The CDR3 runs to 16 residues. The CDR3 DNA follows: TGTGCCAGCTCAGCCTCCGGGACGGAAAACACCGGGGAGCTGTTTTTT. Residues: CASSASGTENTGELFF.

V usage is TRBV6-2 or TRBV6-3 and J usage is TRBJ1-1, with a weak D call TRBD1 (6 bases). V lost 5 bases, J lost 2 bases, and 12 bases lay in between. This CDR3 is built from 14 residues. The germline CDR1 and CDR2 sequences are MNHEY and SVGEGT. Here the CDR3 DNA reads TGTGCCAGCAGTCATTGCAGGGGTAACACTGAAGCTTTCTTT. Translating gives CASSHCRGNTEAFF.

This chain connects TRBV4-3 to TRBJ2-3, with 8 bases identical to TRBD1. The germline V gene has CDR1 LGHNA and CDR2 YSLEER. The CDR3 has 19 amino acids. V dropped 0 bases and J dropped 3; count of bases not matched to a gene: 14. The chain's CDR3 is CASSQEASGGVAGTDTQYF. The CDR3 bases are TGCGCCAGCAGCCAAGAGGCTTCAGGGGGCGTCGCGGGAACAGATACGCAGTATTTT.

This clonotype was counted many times. The chain has TRBV30 and TRBJ1-2; D remains unclear. Germline V gives CDR1 GTSNPN, CDR2 SVGIG (reference sequence). Deletions cut 2 bases from V and 1 base from J, with 8 bases between. The CDR3 is made up of 13 amino acids. The CDR3 reads CAWSRGVNYGYTF. As DNA, the CDR3 is TGTGCCTGGAGTAGAGGCGTTAACTATGGCTACACCTTC.

This clonotype was seen repeatedly, ten times or more. The chain uses TRBV20-1 and TRBJ2-3; no clear D. Germline V gene sequence: CDR1 DFQATT, CDR2 SNEGSKA (reference sequence). There are 14 residues in the CDR3. V was trimmed by 6 bases and J by 1 base, leaving 14 bases between them. The DNA of the CDR3 is TGCAGTGCCCGGGCCGCTTCCGGCACAGATACGCAGTATTTT. Amino acid sequence: CSARAASGTDTQYF.

This clonotype was counted a few times. The chain's CDR3 is CAARRRSGNTIYF. The CDR3 DNA follows: TGTGCGGCAAGGCGGCGCTCTGGAAACACCATATATTTT. V is TRBV15 and J is TRBJ1-3; D is unresolved. The germline V gene encodes CDR1 LNHNV and CDR2 YYDKDF (reference sequence). This CDR3 has 13 residues.

This clonotype was counted many times. The chain carries TRBV5-1 and TRBJ2-5; 8 nucleotides agree with TRBD2. The CDR3 consists of 14 residues. Germline assignment: CDR1 SGHRS and CDR2 YFSETQ. V lost 4 bases, J lost 5 bases, and 7 bases stayed unmatched. This chain's CDR3 is CASSQAGVFETQYF. The CDR3, as DNA: TGCGCCAGCAGCCAAGCGGGGGTATTCGAGACCCAGTACTTC.

This clonotype has just a few counts. V is TRBV5-1 and J is TRBJ2-2, with unresolved D. This CDR3 spans 15 amino acids. V lost 1 base, J lost 0 bases, and 7 bases lay in between. Germline assignment: CDR1 SGHRS and CDR2 YFSETQ. CDR3 bases: TGCGCCAGCAGCTTGTACAACCCGAACACCGGGGAGCTGTTTTTT. This gives the protein CASSLYNPNTGELFF.

This clonotype has more than one count but fewer than ten. V usage is TRBV28 and J usage is TRBJ2-5; maybe TRBD2 (5 bases). The ends were cut back, 6 bases at V and 5 bases at J, with 13 bases in the middle. CDR1 is MDHEN, CDR2 SYDVKM, per germline. This CDR3 comprises 13 residues. The CDR3 spells CASSSDYPETQYF. The CDR3, as DNA: TGTGCCAGCAGCTCCGACTATCCGGAGACCCAGTACTTC. Full variable domain (rest looked up from reference TRBV28 and TRBJ2-5): DVKVTQSSRYLVKRTGEKVFLECVQDMDHENMFWYRQDPGLGLRLIYFSYDVKMKEKGDIPEGYSVSREKKERFSLILESASTNQTSMYLCASSSDYPETQYFGPGTRLLVL.

The genes are TRBV7-9 and TRBJ2-1; tentatively, D is TRBD1 (5 bases). V lost 5 bases, J lost 4 bases, and 15 bases lay in between. Germline lookup yields CDR1 SEHNR and CDR2 FQNEAQ (reference sequence). The CDR3 consists of 15 residues. CDR3 protein: CASSPKGIAYNEQFF. CDR3 DNA sequence: TGTGCCAGCAGCCCAAAGGGGATCGCTTACAATGAGCAGTTCTTC.